These 3 T cell receptor beta chains share one sample of origin, sequenced in a study of T cell responses to AZD1222 COVID-19 vaccine. TCRdb's copy holds only in-frame clones and misses some; the assay was immunoSEQ multiplex PCR. The sample records 130,000 to 150,000 clones, less than 95% being singletons. The material was peripheral blood, obtained on day 0 of AZD1222 vaccination. The receptors here all came from an adult in good health.

The J gene is TRBJ2-1, the V gene TRBV7-9; D is tentatively TRBD1 or TRBD2 (6 bases each). CDR1 and CDR2 from the germline V gene are SEHNR and FQNEAQ (reference sequence). Trimming left V 2 bases short and J 4 bases short, with 15 bases between. The CDR3 extends over 16 amino acids. The CDR3 reads CASSLIGGSLYNEQFF. In DNA, the CDR3 is TGTGCCAGCAGCTTAATAGGGGGGTCCCTATACAATGAGCAGTTCTTC.

The chain links TRBV4-1 to TRBJ2-3; TRBD2 aligns across 12 bases. The germline V gene has CDR1 MGHRA and CDR2 YSYEKL. CDR3 length: 18 amino acids. Germline trimming cut 4 bases from V and 0 bases from J; bases unmatched to any gene: 8. Written as DNA, the CDR3 is TGCGCCAGCAGCCCTAGCGGGGGGGCCGGATCTAGCACAGATACGCAGTATTTT. It codes for CASSPSGGAGSSTDTQYF.

V gene TRBV6-5 combines with J gene TRBJ1-2, with 7 bases lining up with TRBD1. The CDR3 has 14 residues. The germline V gene has CDR1 MNHEY and CDR2 SVGAGI. V trimming: 6 bases; J trimming: 0 bases; junction bases outside the gene matches: 4. CDR3 sequence (DNA): TGTGCCAGCAGGCAGACAGGGACTAACTATGGCTACACCTTC. Translating it yields CASRQTGTNYGYTF.